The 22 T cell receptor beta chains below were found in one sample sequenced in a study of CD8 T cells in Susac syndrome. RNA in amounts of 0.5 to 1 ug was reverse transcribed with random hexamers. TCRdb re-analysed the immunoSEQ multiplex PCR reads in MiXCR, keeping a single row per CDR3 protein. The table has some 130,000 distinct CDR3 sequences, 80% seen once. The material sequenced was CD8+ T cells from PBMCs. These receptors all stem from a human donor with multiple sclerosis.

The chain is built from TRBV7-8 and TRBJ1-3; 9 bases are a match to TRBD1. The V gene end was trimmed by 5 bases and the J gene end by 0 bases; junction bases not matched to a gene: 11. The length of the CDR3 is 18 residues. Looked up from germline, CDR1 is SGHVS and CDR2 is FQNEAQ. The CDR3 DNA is TGTGCCAGCAGCCCATTTAGCTGGGACAGGGACTCTGGAAACACCATATATTTT. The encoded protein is CASSPFSWDRDSGNTIYF.

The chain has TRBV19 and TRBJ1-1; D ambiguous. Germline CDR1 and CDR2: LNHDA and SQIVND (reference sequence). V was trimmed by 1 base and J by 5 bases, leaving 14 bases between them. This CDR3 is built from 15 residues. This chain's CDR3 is CASSIVAAEFTEAFF. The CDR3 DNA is TGTGCCAGTAGTATAGTGGCGGCAGAATTTACTGAAGCTTTCTTT. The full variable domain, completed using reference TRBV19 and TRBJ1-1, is DGGITQSPKYLFRKEGQNVTLSCEQNLNHDAMYWYRQDPGQGLRLIYYSQIVNDFQKGDIAEGYSVSREKKESFPLTVTSAQKNPTAFYLCASSIVAAEFTEAFFGQGTRLTVV.

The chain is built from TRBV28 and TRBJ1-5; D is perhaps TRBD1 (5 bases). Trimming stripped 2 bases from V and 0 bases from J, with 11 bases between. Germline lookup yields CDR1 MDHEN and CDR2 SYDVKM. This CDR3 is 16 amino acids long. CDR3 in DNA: TGTGCCAGCAGTTTAGCAAGACAGATTAGCAATCAGCCCCAGCATTTT. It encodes CASSLARQISNQPQHF.

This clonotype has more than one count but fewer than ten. CDR3 DNA: TGTGCCAGCAGTCAAGGATCTGGAGCTTTCTTT. Protein product: CASSQGSGAFF. V usage is TRBV6-5 and J usage is TRBJ1-1; D remains ambiguous. The CDR3 has 11 residues. V lost 5 bases and J 10 bases, leaving 11 bases between the germline ends. The V gene's germline CDR1 is MNHEY and CDR2 SVGAGI.

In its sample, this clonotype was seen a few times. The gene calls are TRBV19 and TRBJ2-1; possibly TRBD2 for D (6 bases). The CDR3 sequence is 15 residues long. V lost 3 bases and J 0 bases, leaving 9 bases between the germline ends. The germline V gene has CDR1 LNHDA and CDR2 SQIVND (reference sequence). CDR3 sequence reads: CASSMSGSSYNEQFF. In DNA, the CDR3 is TGTGCCAGTAGTATGTCCGGGAGCTCCTACAATGAGCAGTTCTTC.

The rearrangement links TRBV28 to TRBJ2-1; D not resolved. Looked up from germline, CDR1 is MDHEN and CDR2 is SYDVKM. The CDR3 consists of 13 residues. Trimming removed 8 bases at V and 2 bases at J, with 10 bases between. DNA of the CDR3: TGTGCCAGCGGAACCAGAGCCTACAATGAGCAGTTCTTC. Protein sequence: CASGTRAYNEQFF.

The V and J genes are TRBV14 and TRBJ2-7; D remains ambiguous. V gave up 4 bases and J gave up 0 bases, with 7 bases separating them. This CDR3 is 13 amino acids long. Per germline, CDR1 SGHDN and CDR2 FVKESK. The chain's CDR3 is CASSLPGSYEQYV. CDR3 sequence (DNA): TGTGCCAGCAGCCTCCCAGGCTCCTACGAGCAGTACGTC.

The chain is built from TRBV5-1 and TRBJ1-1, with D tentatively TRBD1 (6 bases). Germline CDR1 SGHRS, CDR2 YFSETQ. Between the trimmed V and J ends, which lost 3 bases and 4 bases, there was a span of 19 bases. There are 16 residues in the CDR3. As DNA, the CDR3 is TGCGCCAGCAGCTGGGAACCCCAGGGGATCGGCACTGAAGCTTTCTTT. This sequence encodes CASSWEPQGIGTEAFF.

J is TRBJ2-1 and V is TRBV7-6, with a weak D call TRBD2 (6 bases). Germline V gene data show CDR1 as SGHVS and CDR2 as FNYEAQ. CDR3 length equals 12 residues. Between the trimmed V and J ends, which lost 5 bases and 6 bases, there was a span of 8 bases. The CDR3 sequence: CASSGLSNEQFF. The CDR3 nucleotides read TGTGCCAGCAGCGGACTATCCAATGAGCAGTTCTTC.

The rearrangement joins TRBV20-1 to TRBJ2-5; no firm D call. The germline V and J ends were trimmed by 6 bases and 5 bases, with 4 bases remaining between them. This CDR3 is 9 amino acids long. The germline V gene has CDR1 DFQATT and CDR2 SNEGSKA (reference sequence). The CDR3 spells CSALETQYF. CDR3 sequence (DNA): TGCAGTGCGCTCGAGACCCAGTACTTC.

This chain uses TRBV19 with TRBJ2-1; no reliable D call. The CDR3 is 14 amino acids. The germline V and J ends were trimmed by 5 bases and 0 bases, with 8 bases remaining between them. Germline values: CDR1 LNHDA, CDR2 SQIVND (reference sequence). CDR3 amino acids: CASSPHSSYNEQFF. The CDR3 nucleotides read TGTGCCAGTAGTCCCCATAGCTCCTACAATGAGCAGTTCTTC.

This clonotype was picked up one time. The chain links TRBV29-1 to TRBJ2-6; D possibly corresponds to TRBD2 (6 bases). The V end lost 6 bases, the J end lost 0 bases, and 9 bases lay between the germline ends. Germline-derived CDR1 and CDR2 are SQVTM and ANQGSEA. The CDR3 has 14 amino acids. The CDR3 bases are TGCAGCGTATTCGGGAGCTCTGGGGCCAACGTCCTGACTTTC. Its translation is CSVFGSSGANVLTF. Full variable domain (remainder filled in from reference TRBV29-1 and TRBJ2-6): SAVISQKPSRDICQRGTSLTIQCQVDSQVTMMFWYRQQPGQSLTLIATANQGSEATYESGFVIDKFPISRPNLTFSTLTVSNMSPEDSSIYLCSVFGSSGANVLTFGAGSRLTVL.

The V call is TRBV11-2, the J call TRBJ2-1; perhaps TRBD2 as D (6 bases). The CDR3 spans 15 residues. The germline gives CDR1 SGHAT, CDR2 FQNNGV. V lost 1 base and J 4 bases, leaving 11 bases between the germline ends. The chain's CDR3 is CASSLGGGPYNEQFF. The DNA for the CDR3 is TGTGCCAGCAGCTTAGGAGGAGGGCCATACAATGAGCAGTTCTTC.

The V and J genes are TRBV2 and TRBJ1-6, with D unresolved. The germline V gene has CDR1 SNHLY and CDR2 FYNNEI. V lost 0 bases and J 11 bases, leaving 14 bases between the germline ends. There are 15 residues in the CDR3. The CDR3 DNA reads TGTGCCAGCAGTGAAGCGGGGAGTGGTTGGCCACCCCTCCACTTT. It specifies CASSEAGSGWPPLHF.

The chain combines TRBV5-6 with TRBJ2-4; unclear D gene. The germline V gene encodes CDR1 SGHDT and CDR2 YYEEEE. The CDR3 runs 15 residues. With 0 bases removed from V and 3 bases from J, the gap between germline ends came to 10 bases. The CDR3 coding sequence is TGTGCCAGCAGCTTGGAAGGTCGTGTCAAAAACATTCAGTACTTC. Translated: CASSLEGRVKNIQYF.

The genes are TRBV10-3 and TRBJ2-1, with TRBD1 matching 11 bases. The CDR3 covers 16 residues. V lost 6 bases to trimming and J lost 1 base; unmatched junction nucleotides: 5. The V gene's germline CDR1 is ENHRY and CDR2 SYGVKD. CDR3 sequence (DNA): TGTGCCATCAGCCCCGGACAGGGGGCTTCCTACAATGAGCAGTTCTTC. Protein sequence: CAISPGQGASYNEQFF.

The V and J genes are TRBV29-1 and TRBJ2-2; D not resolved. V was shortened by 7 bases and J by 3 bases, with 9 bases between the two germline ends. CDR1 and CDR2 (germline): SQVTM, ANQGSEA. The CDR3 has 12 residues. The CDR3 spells CSAPDHTGELFF. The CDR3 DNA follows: TGCAGCGCCCCTGACCACACCGGGGAGCTGTTTTTT.

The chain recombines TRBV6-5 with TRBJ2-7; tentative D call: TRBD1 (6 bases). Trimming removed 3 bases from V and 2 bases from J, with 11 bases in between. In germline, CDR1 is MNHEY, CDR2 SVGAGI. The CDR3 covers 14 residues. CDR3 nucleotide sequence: TGTGCCAGCAGTTATGACAGGTTCACCTACGAGCAGTACTTC. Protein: CASSYDRFTYEQYF.

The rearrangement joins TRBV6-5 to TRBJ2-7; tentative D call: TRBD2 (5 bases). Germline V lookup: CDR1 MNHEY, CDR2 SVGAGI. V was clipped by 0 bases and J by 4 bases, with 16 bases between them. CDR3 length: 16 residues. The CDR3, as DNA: TGTGCCAGCAGTTACTCGTCCCCGACCGGGATTTACGAGCAGTACTTC. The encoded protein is CASSYSSPTGIYEQYF.

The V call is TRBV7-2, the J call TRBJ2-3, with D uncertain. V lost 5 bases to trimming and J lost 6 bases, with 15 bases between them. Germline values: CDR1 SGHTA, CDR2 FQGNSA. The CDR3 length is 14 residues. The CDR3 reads CASSPGFYTDTQYF. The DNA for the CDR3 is TGTGCCAGCAGCCCAGGATTTTACACGGATACGCAGTATTTT.

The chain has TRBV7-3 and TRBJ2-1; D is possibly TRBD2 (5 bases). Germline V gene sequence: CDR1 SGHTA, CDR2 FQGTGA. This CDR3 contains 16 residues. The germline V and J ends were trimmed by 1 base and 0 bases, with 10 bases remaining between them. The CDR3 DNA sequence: TGTGCCAGCAGCTTAATCGCGGGCAGCTCCTACAATGAGCAGTTCTTC. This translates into CASSLIAGSSYNEQFF.

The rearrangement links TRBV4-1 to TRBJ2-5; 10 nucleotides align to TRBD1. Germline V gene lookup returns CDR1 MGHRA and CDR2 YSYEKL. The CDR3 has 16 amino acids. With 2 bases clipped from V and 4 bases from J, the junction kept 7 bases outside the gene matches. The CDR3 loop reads CASSQTGTGDGETQYF. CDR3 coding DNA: TGCGCCAGCAGCCAAACCGGGACAGGGGATGGAGAGACCCAGTACTTC.